The clone carrying this T cell receptor (beta chain) was counted a few times. Its antigen is not identified. Mouse names are used for the genes. The CDR3 end lies 4 residues beyond the end of the read and is filled in from the germline J gene. These data come from a study of CD8+ T cells in alopecia areata. Study-level background: Skin was taken from 6-12-month-old C3H/HeJ graft donors that had spontaneous alopecia and grafted onto roughly 7-11-week-old female C3H/HeJ mice. Study-level results: Sequencing of scalp tissue also captures the resident alphabeta T cells of normal skin. Normal scalp showed lower clonality than lesional scalp, especially alopecia totalis/universalis.

Sorting relied on CD4, CD8alpha, NKG2D, NKG2ACE and other markers applied to pooled cutaneous lymph node cells. V gave up 1 base and J gave up 0 bases; unmatched junction bases: 3. From germline, CDR1 is NSQYPW and CDR2 LRSPGD (reference sequence). The CDR3 sequence is 15 residues long. Extracted RNA was reverse transcribed, and the resulting cDNA served as sequencing template. Measured with immunoSEQ multiplex PCR; TCRdb has only the in-frame clones, and not every one. Observed in the sample are approximately 300,000 clones, none of them singletons. The sequence was collected from a C3H/HeJ mouse with alopecia areata. This strain's MHC haplotype is H2-k. The gene calls are TRBV1 and TRBJ2-7; 7 positions agree with TRBD2. Sequenced material: CD4+ T cells sorted from a lymph node. The covered CDR3 bases are TGCACCTGCAGTGCAGCCTGGGGGAGCTCCTAT. It encodes CTCSAAWGSSY. The CDR3 in its entirety is CTCSAAWGSSYEQYF.